These 23 T cell receptor beta chains originate from one sample sequenced in a study of naive and memory T cell subsets. The beta constant-region primer was an equimolar mix of two oligonucleotides covering TRBC1 and TRBC2. Via MiXCR, TCRdb re-called the UMI-ligation and nested PCR reads, giving one row per CDR3 protein. This table holds approximately 140,000 distinct CDR3 sequences, about 15% found once. The sequencing sample was made of naive CD4+ T cells from blood. These receptors were collected from a human donor in good health.

This clonotype was seen a few times. The CDR3 protein is CASRNRDAYEQYF. The CDR3 DNA reads TGTGCCAGCAGGAACAGGGACGCCTACGAGCAGTACTTC. The rearrangement joins TRBV6-6 to TRBJ2-7; tentative D call: TRBD1 (6 bases). Germline CDR1 MNHNY, CDR2 SVGAGI (reference sequence). Between the trimmed V and J ends, which lost 6 bases and 2 bases, there was a span of 11 bases. The CDR3 has 13 residues.

V usage is TRBV5-1 and J usage is TRBJ1-1; 7 bases map to TRBD1. The germline V gene encodes CDR1 SGHRS and CDR2 YFSETQ. This CDR3 is built from 15 residues. V lost 4 bases, J lost 2 bases, and 8 bases stayed unmatched. Here the CDR3 reads CASSDGTVLNTEAFF. The DNA of the CDR3 is TGCGCCAGCAGCGACGGGACAGTTTTAAACACTGAAGCTTTCTTT. The whole variable domain, remainder taken from reference TRBV5-1 and TRBJ1-1, is KAGVTQTPRYLIKTRGQQVTLSCSPISGHRSVSWYQQTPGQGLQFLFEYFSETQRNKGNFPGRFSGRQFSNSRSEMNVSTLELGDSALYLCASSDGTVLNTEAFFGQGTRLTVV.

The CDR3 protein is CSAGLALPETQYF. The CDR3 region has the DNA TGCAGCGCAGGACTAGCGCTTCCGGAGACCCAGTACTTC. The chain recombines TRBV29-1 with TRBJ2-5; 9 bases align to TRBD2. With V trimmed by 7 bases and J by 5 bases, 8 bases remained unmatched. The CDR3 loop spans 13 amino acids. The germline V gene has CDR1 SQVTM and CDR2 ANQGSEA.

V is TRBV4-2 and J is TRBJ1-1; D remains unclear. The V end lost 1 base, the J end lost 1 base, and 10 bases lay between the germline ends. The length of the CDR3 is 15 residues. The germline gives CDR1 LGHNA, CDR2 YNFKEQ. CDR3 DNA: TGTGCCAGCAGCCAAGCCGGGCGCAAGAACACTGAAGCTTTCTTT. Translation: CASSQAGRKNTEAFF.

In its sample, this clonotype was seen a few times. The CDR3 loop is CSAQLASGSYEQYF. CDR3 DNA: TGCAGTGCGCAACTTGCTAGCGGGAGCTACGAGCAGTACTTC. The chain is built from TRBV20-1 and TRBJ2-7; TRBD2 matches at 10 bases. Germline loops: CDR1 DFQATT, CDR2 SNEGSKA (reference sequence). The CDR3 has 14 amino acids. Trimming took 6 bases from V and 3 from J; bases not matched to a gene: 8.

V usage is TRBV14 and J usage is TRBJ2-1; tentatively, D is TRBD1 or TRBD2 (6 bases each). The V end lost 3 bases, the J end lost 9 bases, and 12 bases lay between the germline ends. This CDR3 is built from 13 residues. Per the germline V gene, CDR1 is SGHDN and CDR2 is FVKESK. The CDR3 bases are TGTGCCAGCAGCCACAAAGGAGGGGGTGAGCAGTTCTTC. Protein: CASSHKGGGEQFF.

This clonotype was recorded a few times. This chain links TRBV6-5 with TRBJ2-7; D call uncertain. The CDR3 extends over 16 amino acids. The V gene lost 0 bases and the J gene lost 2 bases, with 14 bases spanning the gap. Germline V gene lookup returns CDR1 MNHEY and CDR2 SVGAGI. CDR3 amino acids: CASSYSKYGKPYEQYF. The CDR3 bases are TGTGCCAGCAGTTACTCGAAGTACGGAAAGCCCTACGAGCAGTACTTC.

The V and J genes are TRBV29-1 and TRBJ2-3, with TRBD2 as a possible D gene (6 bases). V lost 1 base to trimming and J lost 1 base, with 15 bases between them. The CDR3 loop spans 16 amino acids. CDR1 SQVTM and CDR2 ANQGSEA come from the germline V gene. In DNA form, the CDR3 reads TGCAGCGTTGAAGGTTCGGCTAGCGAGGGCACAGATACGCAGTATTTT. Residues: CSVEGSASEGTDTQYF.

This clonotype was recorded many times. J is TRBJ2-7 and V is TRBV20-1; D is unclear. Per the germline V gene, CDR1 is DFQATT and CDR2 is SNEGSKA (reference sequence). V gave up 3 bases and J gave up 6 bases, with 21 bases separating them. This CDR3 is built from 15 residues. CDR3 sequence (DNA): TGCAGTGCTAGGACACCCGAGATAAGCTCGGGCGAGCAGTACTTC. Amino acids: CSARTPEISSGEQYF.

This rearrangement joins TRBV7-9 to TRBJ1-1, with no clear D. The CDR3 is 12 residues long. V gave up 4 bases and J gave up 3 bases, with 6 bases separating them. Germline V gene data show CDR1 as SEHNR and CDR2 as FQNEAQ (reference sequence). In DNA form, the CDR3 reads TGTGCCAGCAGCTACGGGGACACTGAAGCTTTCTTT. It codes for CASSYGDTEAFF. Full variable domain (outside the CDR3, taken from reference TRBV7-9 and TRBJ1-1): DTGVSQNPRHKITKRGQNVTFRCDPISEHNRLYWYRQTLGQGPEFLTYFQNEAQLEKSRLLSDRFSAERPKGSFSTLEIQRTEQGDSAMYLCASSYGDTEAFFGQGTRLTVV.

Here the CDR3 reads CSARDAVSPTGELFF. In DNA, the CDR3 is TGCAGTGCTAGAGACGCGGTTAGCCCTACCGGGGAGCTGTTTTTT. This chain links TRBV20-1 with TRBJ2-2; D not certain. V shed 0 bases and J shed 5 bases, with 13 bases lying between them. Looked up from germline, CDR1 is DFQATT and CDR2 is SNEGSKA (reference sequence). The CDR3 is made up of 15 amino acids.

The chain uses TRBV3-1 and TRBJ2-1; tentative D call: TRBD1 (5 bases). Germline V gives CDR1 LGHDT, CDR2 YNNKEL (reference sequence). There are 14 residues in the CDR3. V lost 1 base, J lost 6 bases, and 10 bases lay in between. CDR3 residues: CASSQVRALNEQFF. As DNA, the CDR3 is TGTGCCAGCAGCCAAGTCAGGGCTCTCAATGAGCAGTTCTTC.

J is TRBJ2-2 and V is TRBV25-1; D gene ambiguous. The V gene lost 5 bases and the J gene lost 2 bases, with 15 bases spanning the gap. Germline-derived CDR1 and CDR2 are MGHDK and SYGVNS. CDR3 size: 16 residues. CDR3 coding DNA: TGTGCCAGCAGTCCCATCACGCGACTTAACACCGGGGAGCTGTTTTTT. Protein: CASSPITRLNTGELFF.

There are a few counts of this clonotype. V usage is TRBV2 and J usage is TRBJ2-7; D remains ambiguous. Trimming took 11 bases from V and 5 from J, leaving 10 bases between them. The germline V gene encodes CDR1 SNHLY and CDR2 FYNNEI. This CDR3 spans 10 amino acids. The CDR3, as DNA: TGTGCCTCCGGTCGAAACGAGCAGTACTTC. As protein: CASGRNEQYF.

The table lists this clonotype with a few counts. This chain links TRBV11-2 with TRBJ2-1; no firm D call. From germline, CDR1 is SGHAT and CDR2 FQNNGV. The CDR3 contains 14 residues. Trimming took off 6 bases at V and 4 bases at J, with 13 bases between the two ends. The CDR3, as DNA: TGTGCCAGCAGACAAAGAATCGGATACAATGAGCAGTTCTTC. Protein: CASRQRIGYNEQFF.

A few counts support this clonotype. V usage is TRBV29-1 and J usage is TRBJ2-1; D call uncertain. This CDR3 is built from 14 residues. Germline values: CDR1 SQVTM, CDR2 ANQGSEA. Trimming removed 4 bases at V and 0 bases at J, with 10 bases between. The CDR3 region has the DNA TGCAGCGTTGTCGACGGGCACTCCTACAATGAGCAGTTCTTC. It is translated as CSVVDGHSYNEQFF.

The chain couples TRBV7-2 to TRBJ1-6; possible D gene TRBD1, 5 bases. The CDR3 covers 17 residues. The V gene's germline CDR1 is SGHTA and CDR2 FQGNSA. Between the trimmed V and J ends, which lost 6 bases and 3 bases, there was a span of 18 bases. CDR3 nucleotide sequence: TGTGCCAGCAGTTCCGTGGGGCTCGGTGGCTATAATTCACCCCTCCACTTT. This encodes CASSSVGLGGYNSPLHF.

The genes are TRBV5-1 and TRBJ2-7; TRBD1 matches at 8 bases. V shed 6 bases, J shed 5 bases, and the junction held 7 bases outside the gene matches. Germline lookup yields CDR1 SGHRS and CDR2 YFSETQ. The CDR3 has 13 residues. The CDR3 reads CASTTGAFHEQYF. The CDR3 DNA reads as TGCGCCAGCACGACAGGGGCCTTCCACGAGCAGTACTTC.

CDR3 sequence (DNA): TGTGCCAGCAGCGTAGAGGGTTTCGCAAGCTCCTACAATGAGCAGTTCTTC. As protein: CASSVEGFASSYNEQFF. The V and J genes are TRBV9 and TRBJ2-1; D ambiguous. The CDR3 covers 17 residues. CDR1 is SGDLS, CDR2 YYNGEE, per germline. Trimming left V 0 bases short and J 0 bases short, with 13 bases between.

This clonotype was detected a few times. For the CDR3, the DNA is TGTGCCAGCAAGCCGACAGACTCGTTGAACACTGAAGCTTTCTTT. Its protein product is CASKPTDSLNTEAFF. This rearrangement joins TRBV28 to TRBJ1-1, with D perhaps TRBD1 (5 bases). Trimming shortened V by 7 bases and J by 0 bases, and 15 bases separated the two germline ends. Germline V gene lookup returns CDR1 MDHEN and CDR2 SYDVKM. The CDR3 is 15 residues long.

This chain's CDR3 is CASSLAANSYNEQFF. In nucleotides, the CDR3 is TGCGCCAGCAGCTTGGCGGCCAACTCCTACAATGAGCAGTTCTTC. V gene TRBV5-1 combines with J gene TRBJ2-1; D remains unclear. Trimming removed 0 bases from V and 0 bases from J, with 7 bases in between. There are 15 residues in the CDR3. CDR1 and CDR2 from the germline V gene are SGHRS and YFSETQ.

This clonotype was detected only a few times. CDR3 sequence: CASTYRVGDYEQYF. In DNA, the CDR3 is TGTGCCAGCACCTACAGAGTGGGGGACTACGAGCAGTACTTC. The chain has TRBV12-3 or TRBV12-4 and TRBJ2-7, with D possibly being TRBD1 or TRBD2 (5 bases each). The CDR3 totals 14 residues. V lost 7 bases and J 3 bases, leaving 16 bases between the germline ends.

This clonotype turned up a few times. The chain combines TRBV25-1 with TRBJ2-6; the match to TRBD1 covers 8 bases. Looked up from germline, CDR1 is MGHDK and CDR2 is SYGVNS. The CDR3 loop spans 20 amino acids. V lost 0 bases, J lost 0 bases, and 10 bases stayed unmatched. DNA for the CDR3: TGTGCCAGCAGTGAATACGCAGGGGGCGGCAAAGACTCTGGGGCCAACGTCCTGACTTTC. Translating gives CASSEYAGGGKDSGANVLTF.